This TCR beta chain comes out of a study of blood T cells in healthy people across ages (dated by TCRdb to 2013 to 2016). Describing the broader study: In model experiments, roughly one uniquely barcoded TCR beta cDNA molecule per two T cells was captured by template switching. The study measured age-related changes in TCR beta repertoire diversity using deep sequencing normalized with unique cDNA molecular identifiers. Four age groups were formed from the donors: young (average approximately 15 years), middle-aged (around 39), aged (62) and long-lived (more than 75). To avoid experimental bias, donors of different ages were randomly spread across the sequencing lanes. The study analyzed two additional independent replicas of 1 million unique cDNA reads from the same blood draw for two donors, one aged 18 to 30 and one aged 80 or older.

Donors were 40 or so systemically healthy Caucasian individuals from Russia aged roughly 6 to 95 years. Each donor gave about 9.8 milliliters of peripheral blood, drawn into EDTA-treated Vacutainer tubes. Ficoll-Paque density-gradient centrifugation was used to isolate PBMCs, with at least 7 million per sample. Trizol reagent was used to extract total RNA from PBMCs, with at least 5.5 micrograms per sample. Naive CD45RAhigh/CD27high T cell percentages were measured by flow cytometry on a PBMC aliquot from every donor. Receptor libraries were prepared by 5' RACE. TCRdb lists the instrument as Illumina HiSeq 2500. A second PCR of roughly 6 to 12 cycles was run with a J-beta primer mix and a sample-barcoded 5' primer. Each TCR beta cDNA molecule received a unique molecular identifier from a template-switch 5' adaptor carrying 12 random nucleotides. At least 2.5 million CDR3-containing paired-end reads were obtained from each sample. First-strand cDNA synthesis was performed from all RNA using the Mint cDNA synthesis kit, with priming by a TRBC-specific oligonucleotide. Following uracil-DNA glycosylase treatment, a first 18-cycle PCR with universal primers M1SS and BC2_uni_R was performed on all cDNA. The study's processing was this. Each sample was normalized by randomly selecting 1 million high-quality reads, each carrying a distinct molecular identifier. Reads with shared molecular identifiers were discarded instead of being binned into consensus sequences. MiTCR, with a Q25 quality threshold and the strictest error-elimination algorithm, was used for CDR3 identification, clonotype clustering and error correction. A nonparametric unseen species model with Euler transformation was used to estimate a lower bound on total TCR beta diversity. In-frame beta chains were kept once TCRdb had trimmed the public reads at Q25 with fastp and called clones with MiXCR. Merged by CDR3 protein, the rows form single entries marked with the most common genes and DNA. TCRdb assigned the V and J calls; the authors' analysis was not used. The sample records roughly 1.7 million distinct CDR3 sequences, about 35% of which are singletons. Jointly, the top ten make up about 11% of the sample.

The CDR3 runs 13 amino acids, cysteine and phenylalanine included. The DNA shown is the 39-base CDR3, in frame from base 1. Based on the germline V gene, the CDR1 and CDR2 sequences are MNHNS and SASEGT. Relative to germline, V is missing 6 bases and J is missing 5 bases, with 5 bases of the junction outside any gene match. Here is what the overall study found, with its caveats: Because donor CMV infection status was unknown, age-related changes in expanded clonotypes were potentially confounded. As age increased, observed TCR beta diversity per million T cells dropped in a roughly linear way, and a significant reduction was already evident by age about 40. Because profiling used bulk unsorted PBMCs, naive and antigen-experienced compartments could not be compared conclusively. Total diversity estimates from one million sequenced T cells were considered lower bounds and underestimates. Compared with the aged group, the long-lived group had more naive CD4+ T cells, fewer expanded clones and increased TCR diversity, suggesting age selection. There was a strong correlation between observed TCR beta diversity and the percentage of naive T cells measured by flow cytometry.

This clonotype was seen just once. The antigen it binds to is not known. No quality values exist for individual bases; no much larger clone is one base distant. Evidence from one read is weak. The sequence came from a woman aged 25 to 45 in good health. The sample comprised blood. This chain is built from TRBV6-1 and TRBJ1-2; a stretch of 8 junction bases matches TRBD1. The CDR3 loop reads CASRADRVYGYTF. The DNA reads as follows: TGTGCCAGCAGAGCGGACAGGGTGTATGGCTACACCTTC.